Shown below are 9 T cell receptor beta chains from a single sample sequenced in a study of cytomegalovirus exposure and HLA in healthy donors. With 60 Vbeta and 13 Jbeta primers, the PCR was carried out. Sequencing was performed with immunoSEQ multiplex PCR; in TCRdb, only in-frame clones are kept and a portion is missing. Of around 250,000 clones listed, about 81% are singletons. Sample: PBMCs. These TCRs come from a woman aged 60 to 75 in good health and CMV-seropositive.

V is TRBV7-9 and J is TRBJ1-1; D perhaps matches TRBD1 (5 bases). Germline V gene sequence: CDR1 SEHNR, CDR2 FQNEAQ (reference sequence). The CDR3 totals 15 residues. Trimming left V 4 bases short and J 5 bases short, with 17 bases between. The CDR3 reads CASSYRQPLPTEAFF. In DNA form, the CDR3 reads TGTGCCAGCAGCTATAGACAGCCGCTACCAACTGAAGCTTTCTTT. The full variable domain, completed using reference TRBV7-9 and TRBJ1-1, is DTGVSQNPRHKITKRGQNVTFRCDPISEHNRLYWYRQTLGQGPEFLTYFQNEAQLEKSRLLSDRFSAERPKGSFSTLEIQRTEQGDSAMYLCASSYRQPLPTEAFFGQGTRLTVV.

This chain joins TRBV5-1 and TRBJ2-7, with TRBD1 matching over 8 bases. The CDR3 contains 14 residues. Trimming at V came to 5 bases and at J to 4 bases, leaving 8 bases not matched to a gene. Germline V gene sequence: CDR1 SGHRS, CDR2 YFSETQ. The CDR3, as DNA: TGCGCCAGCAGTCACCGACAGGGGACGTACGAGCAGTACTTC. This encodes CASSHRQGTYEQYF. Variable domain in full (rest from reference TRBV5-1 and TRBJ2-7): KAGVTQTPRYLIKTRGQQVTLSCSPISGHRSVSWYQQTPGQGLQFLFEYFSETQRNKGNFPGRFSGRQFSNSRSEMNVSTLELGDSALYLCASSHRQGTYEQYFGPGTRLTVT.

V is TRBV9 and J is TRBJ2-7; 7 bases align to TRBD2. Looked up from germline, CDR1 is SGDLS and CDR2 is YYNGEE. With V trimmed by 5 bases and J by 2 bases, 7 bases remained unmatched. The CDR3 extends over 14 amino acids. In nucleotides, the CDR3 is TGTGCCAGCAGTGCAGCGGGGCACACCTACGAGCAGTACTTC. The encoded protein is CASSAAGHTYEQYF.

This rearrangement joins TRBV18 to TRBJ1-5; D perhaps matches TRBD1 (6 bases). Germline V gene sequence: CDR1 KGHSH, CDR2 LQKENI. Trimming removed 3 bases at V and 7 bases at J, with 13 bases between. The CDR3 length is 14 residues. The CDR3 coding sequence is TGTGCCAGCTCACCCGACAGGACGGGGCAGCCCCAGCATTTT. It is translated as CASSPDRTGQPQHF.

For the CDR3, the DNA is TGTGCCAGCAGCACGGGACAGGGGGCGCGGGAGCAGTACTTC. It codes for CASSTGQGAREQYF. This chain uses TRBV11-2 with TRBJ2-7; 12 bases are shared with TRBD1. Germline V CDR1 and CDR2: SGHAT, FQNNGV. The CDR3 is made up of 14 amino acids. V trimming: 5 bases; J trimming: 7 bases; junction bases outside the gene matches: 6.

V usage is TRBV4-1 and J usage is TRBJ2-7; tentative D call: TRBD2 (6 bases). Germline V gene data show CDR1 as MGHRA and CDR2 as YSYEKL. V dropped 1 base and J dropped 7 bases, with 11 bases sitting between them. The CDR3 extends over 13 amino acids. The CDR3 region is CASSQVSLAEQYF. The DNA of the CDR3 is TGCGCCAGCAGCCAAGTTTCTCTAGCGGAGCAGTACTTC.

The rearrangement uses TRBV27 and TRBJ1-1, with D maybe TRBD1 (6 bases). CDR1 and CDR2 (germline): MNHEY, SMNVEV (reference sequence). The CDR3 runs 14 residues. Trimming stripped 3 bases from V and 2 bases from J, with 10 bases between. The CDR3 nucleotides read TGTGCCAGCAGTTTTCGGACAGCTAACACTGAAGCTTTCTTT. Translation: CASSFRTANTEAFF.

The rearrangement uses TRBV5-1 and TRBJ1-1, with D unclear. Deletions cut 4 bases from V and 4 bases from J, with 17 bases between. This CDR3 is 15 amino acids long. CDR1 and CDR2 (germline): SGHRS, YFSETQ. CDR3 sequence: CASSLGLIGSTEAFF. CDR3 DNA sequence: TGCGCCAGCAGCCTGGGTTTGATTGGGAGCACTGAAGCTTTCTTT.

This chain uses TRBV28 with TRBJ2-7, with TRBD1 matching over 9 bases. Trimming cost V 5 bases and J 3 bases; bases outside gene matches: 5. The CDR3 totals 14 residues. Germline V gives CDR1 MDHEN, CDR2 SYDVKM. In DNA, the CDR3 is TGTGCCAGCAGTCCGGGACAGGGTCTCTACGAGCAGTACTTC. This sequence encodes CASSPGQGLYEQYF.